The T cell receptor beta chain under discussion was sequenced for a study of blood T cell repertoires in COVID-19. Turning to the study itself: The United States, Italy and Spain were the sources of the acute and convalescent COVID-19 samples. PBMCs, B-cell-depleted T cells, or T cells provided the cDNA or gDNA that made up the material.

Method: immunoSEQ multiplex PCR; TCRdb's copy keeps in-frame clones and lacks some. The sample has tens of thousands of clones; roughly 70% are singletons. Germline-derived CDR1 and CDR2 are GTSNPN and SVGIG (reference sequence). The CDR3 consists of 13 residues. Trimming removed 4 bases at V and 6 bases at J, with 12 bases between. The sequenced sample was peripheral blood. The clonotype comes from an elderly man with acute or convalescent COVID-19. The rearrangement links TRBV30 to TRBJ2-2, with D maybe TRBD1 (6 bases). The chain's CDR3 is CAWTIEGAGELFF. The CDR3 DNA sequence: TGTGCCTGGACTATCGAGGGGGCCGGGGAGCTGTTTTTT.